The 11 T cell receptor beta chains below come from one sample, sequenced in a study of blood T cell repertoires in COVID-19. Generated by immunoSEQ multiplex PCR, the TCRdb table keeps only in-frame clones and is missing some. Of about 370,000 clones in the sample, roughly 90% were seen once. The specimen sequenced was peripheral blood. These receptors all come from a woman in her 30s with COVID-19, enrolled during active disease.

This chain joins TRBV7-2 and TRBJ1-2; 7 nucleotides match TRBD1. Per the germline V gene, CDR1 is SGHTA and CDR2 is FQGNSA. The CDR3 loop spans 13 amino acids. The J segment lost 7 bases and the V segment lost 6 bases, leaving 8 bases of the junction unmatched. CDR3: CASRETGVRGYTF. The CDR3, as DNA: TGTGCCAGCAGAGAAACAGGGGTACGTGGCTACACCTTC.

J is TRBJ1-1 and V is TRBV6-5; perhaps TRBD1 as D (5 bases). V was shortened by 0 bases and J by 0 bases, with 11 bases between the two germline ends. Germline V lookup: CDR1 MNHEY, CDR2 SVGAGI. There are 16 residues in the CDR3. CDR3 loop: CASSYSWAGLNTEAFF. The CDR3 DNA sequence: TGTGCCAGCAGTTACTCTTGGGCAGGGTTGAACACTGAAGCTTTCTTT.

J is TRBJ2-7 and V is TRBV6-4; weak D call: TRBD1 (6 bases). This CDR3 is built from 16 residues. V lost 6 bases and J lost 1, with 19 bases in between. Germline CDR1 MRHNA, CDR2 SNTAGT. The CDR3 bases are TGTGCCAGCAGCCAGCGGCAGGCGGACAGATCCTACGAGCAGTACGTC. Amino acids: CASSQRQADRSYEQYV.

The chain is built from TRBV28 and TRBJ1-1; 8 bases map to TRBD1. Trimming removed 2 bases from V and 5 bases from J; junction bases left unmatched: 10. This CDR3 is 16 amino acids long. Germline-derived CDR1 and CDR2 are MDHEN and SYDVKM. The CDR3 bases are TGTGCCAGCAGTTTACCCAGGGGGCAAGGTTGGACTGAAGCTTTCTTT. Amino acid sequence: CASSLPRGQGWTEAFF.

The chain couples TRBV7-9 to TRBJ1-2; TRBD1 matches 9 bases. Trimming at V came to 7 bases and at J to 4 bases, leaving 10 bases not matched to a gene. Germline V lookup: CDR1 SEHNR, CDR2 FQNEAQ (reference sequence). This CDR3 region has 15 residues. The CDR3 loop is CASINYRGQVYGYTF. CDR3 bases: TGTGCCAGCATCAACTACAGGGGGCAGGTCTATGGCTACACCTTC.

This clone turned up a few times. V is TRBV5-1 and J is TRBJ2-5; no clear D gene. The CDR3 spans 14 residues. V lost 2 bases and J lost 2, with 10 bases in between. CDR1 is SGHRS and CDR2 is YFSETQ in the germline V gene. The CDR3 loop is CASSFLGSQETQYF. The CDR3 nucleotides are TGCGCCAGCAGCTTTCTGGGCTCGCAAGAGACCCAGTACTTC. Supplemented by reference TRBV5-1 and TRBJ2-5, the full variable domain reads KAGVTQTPRYLIKTRGQQVTLSCSPISGHRSVSWYQQTPGQGLQFLFEYFSETQRNKGNFPGRFSGRQFSNSRSEMNVSTLELGDSALYLCASSFLGSQETQYFGPGTRLLVL.

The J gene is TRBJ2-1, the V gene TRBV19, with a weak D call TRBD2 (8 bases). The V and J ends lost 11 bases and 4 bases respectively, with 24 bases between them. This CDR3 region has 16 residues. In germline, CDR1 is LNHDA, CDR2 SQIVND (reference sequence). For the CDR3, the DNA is TGTGCCGCCCGGGGGGGCCCCCCCAGGGGGTACAATGAGCAGTTCTTC. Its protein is CAARGGPPRGYNEQFF.

The CDR3 reads CASSHGLAGEGAKNIQYF. In DNA, the CDR3 is TGTGCCAGCAGTCATGGACTAGCGGGAGAAGGAGCCAAAAACATTCAGTACTTC. The rearrangement joins TRBV9 to TRBJ2-4, with TRBD2 matching over 13 bases. Germline assignment: CDR1 SGDLS and CDR2 YYNGEE. J was trimmed by 0 bases and V by 5 bases; bases with no gene match: 8. The CDR3 spans 18 residues.

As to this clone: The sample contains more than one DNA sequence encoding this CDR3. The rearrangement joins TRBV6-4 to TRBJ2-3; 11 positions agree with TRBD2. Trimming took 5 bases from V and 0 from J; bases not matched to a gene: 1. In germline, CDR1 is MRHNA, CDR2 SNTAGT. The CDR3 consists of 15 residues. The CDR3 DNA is TGTGCCAGCAGTAGGACTAGCGGGAGCACAGATACGCAGTATTTT. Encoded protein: CASSRTSGSTDTQYF.

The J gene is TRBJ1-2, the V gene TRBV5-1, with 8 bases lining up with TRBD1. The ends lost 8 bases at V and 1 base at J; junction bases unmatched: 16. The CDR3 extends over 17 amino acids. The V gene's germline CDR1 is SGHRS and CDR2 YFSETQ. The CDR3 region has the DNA TGCGCCAGTTCGTACGCTTCCGGGACAGGAAATAACTATGGCTACACCTTC. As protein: CASSYASGTGNNYGYTF.

The CDR3 region has the DNA TGTGCCAGCAGTTTACGGACAGGGCGTTTAGGGGACACCGGGGAGCTGTTTTTT. It is translated as CASSLRTGRLGDTGELFF. The V gene is TRBV6-2 or TRBV6-3, the J gene TRBJ2-2; 8 bases line up with TRBD1. Germline lookup yields CDR1 MNHEY and CDR2 SVGEGT. The CDR3 has 18 residues. The V segment lost 4 bases and the J segment 3 bases; nucleotides outside the gene matches: 13.